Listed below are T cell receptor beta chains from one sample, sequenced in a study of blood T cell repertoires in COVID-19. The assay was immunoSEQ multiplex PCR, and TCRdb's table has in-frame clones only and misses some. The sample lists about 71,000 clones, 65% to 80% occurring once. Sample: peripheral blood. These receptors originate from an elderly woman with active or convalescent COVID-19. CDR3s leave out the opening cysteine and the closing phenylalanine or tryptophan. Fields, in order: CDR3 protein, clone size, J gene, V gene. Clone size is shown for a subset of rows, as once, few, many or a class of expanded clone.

AWSGTSGPDTQY few TRBJ2-3 TRBV30
ASSLDGQGMYGYT NA TRBJ1-2 TRBV5-1
ASSRGDRGYGYT NA TRBJ1-2 TRBV9
ASSQSLKKGQGAGCPSRYAV few TRBJ2-3 TRBV3-1/TRBV3-2
ASSQDSARTGEKLF NA TRBJ1-4 TRBV4-3
ASSSGQRNSPLH NA TRBJ1-6 TRBV5-1
ASSLGQGRDTQY NA TRBJ2-3 TRBV5-4
ASGPLAGAGDTQY NA TRBJ2-3 TRBV9
ASSLSQNNIQY NA TRBJ2-4 TRBV7-2
ASSNAPHNSPLH NA TRBJ1-6 TRBV9
ASSFNGAGGEQY NA TRBJ2-7 TRBV7-9
ASSLVSRGGETQY NA TRBJ2-5 TRBV7-2
ASSLVAGRGLGTEAF NA TRBJ1-1 TRBV7-2
ASSVSSVDRASNTGELF NA TRBJ2-2 TRBV9
ASSPRTSTITDTQY NA TRBJ2-3 TRBV2
ASSPSGGAASRDIQY NA TRBJ2-4 TRBV27
ASGRGGLDEQF NA TRBJ2-1 TRBV7-8
ASSLSSSTGGAGYT NA TRBJ1-2 TRBV7-9
ATVGGGQEQF once TRBJ2-1 TRBV19
ASSPYASGELF few TRBJ2-2 TRBV5-8
ATSGMGQGPHQPQH NA TRBJ1-5 TRBV24-1
AIRSDGGKNEKLF NA TRBJ1-4 TRBV10-3
SVEEGVREQY NA TRBJ2-7 TRBV29-1
ASSRTGDNNSPLH NA TRBJ1-6 TRBV6-5
ASRSPGQGQPQH few TRBJ1-5 TRBV28
ASAETENSPLH NA TRBJ1-6 TRBV6-4
ASSVQGHTEAF few TRBJ1-1 TRBV9
ASSYLGTGSYEQY once TRBJ2-7 TRBV6-2/TRBV6-3
ASSLATGNSPLH once TRBJ1-6 TRBV5-6
AISEFSGAKETQY once TRBJ2-5 TRBV10-3
ASSPDRGRDTEAF NA TRBJ1-1 TRBV3-1/TRBV3-2
ASSLNQGTDTQY NA TRBJ2-3 TRBV5-1
ASSIRTGGESYEQY once TRBJ2-7 TRBV7-2
AWSEYPRGNEQF NA TRBJ2-1 TRBV30
ASSYQGTDTQY NA TRBJ2-3 TRBV6-2/TRBV6-3
ASSRQGTSVLNLYEQY NA TRBJ2-7 TRBV14
ASSLGYRGNEQF NA TRBJ2-1 TRBV5-6
ASSWDRGSDTQY NA TRBJ2-3 TRBV5-1
ASSLETEYEQY NA TRBJ2-7 TRBV7-9
SASGAGTGGNTEAF NA TRBJ1-1 TRBV20-1
ASSVGTGVSSVQY few TRBJ2-7 TRBV9
ASGTGNGYT NA TRBJ1-2 TRBV2